The TCR beta chain described here comes from a study of regulatory dendritic cells for organ transplantation. FACS sorted CD4+ or CD8+ T cells into CD45RA+ naive and CD45RO+ memory. Sequenced by immunoSEQ multiplex PCR; TCRdb stores in-frame clones only, minus some. This sample has approximately 35,000 clones; roughly 91% occur once, and the top ten carry 0.05% to 0.07%. The CDR3 length is 16 residues. Per germline, CDR1 SGHTA and CDR2 FQGNSA. V gave up 3 bases and J gave up 5 bases; unmatched junction bases: 7. General observations from the study: Of resting T cell subsets, memory CD8+ had the most alloreactive clonotypes. Naive T cells showed high diversity, memory cells less, memory CD8+ least. Regulatory dendritic cells appeared to expand memory CD8+ clones less than mature ones.

Comments on this clone: As yet, its antigen is unknown.

The chain is built from TRBV7-2 and TRBJ2-2; TRBD1 matches at 9 bases. The clonotype originates from a human donor in good health. The sequenced material came from naive CD4+ T cells from blood. Noted subset: CD45RA+ naive T cells. CDR3 nucleotide sequence: TGTGCCAGCAGCTTTTACGGGACAGGGATAACCGGGGAGCTGTTTTTT. Its translation is CASSFYGTGITGELFF.